Shown below are 27 T cell receptor beta chains from a single sample sequenced in a study of control samples from healthy donors and cancer patients. Method: immunoSEQ multiplex PCR; TCRdb's copy keeps in-frame clones and lacks some. In the table there are approximately 130,000 clones, around 90% of which are singletons. The sample taken for sequencing was blood. Source of these receptors: a man aged 35 to 55 in good health.

This chain joins TRBV7-2 and TRBJ1-6; D gene unclear. The CDR3 runs 14 residues. Trimming took 6 bases from V and 9 from J, leaving 15 bases between them. Germline V CDR1 and CDR2: SGHTA, FQGNSA. CDR3 sequence: CASSQTPEVSPLHF. CDR3 DNA sequence: TGTGCCAGCAGTCAGACCCCCGAGGTTTCACCCCTCCACTTT.

The J gene is TRBJ2-2, the V gene TRBV7-2, with D perhaps assigned TRBD1 or TRBD2 (5 bases each). Trimming shortened V by 5 bases and J by 6 bases, and 16 bases separated the two germline ends. This CDR3 has 15 amino acids. Germline V gene data show CDR1 as SGHTA and CDR2 as FQGNSA. The CDR3 nucleotides read TGTGCCAGCAGCCCTGCGGTGGGGGTCCCCGGGGAGCTGTTTTTT. Amino acids: CASSPAVGVPGELFF.

This clone was counted a few times. The CDR3 DNA reads as TGTGCCAGCAGTTTTTATTCCCCGACAGGGGTCAATCAGCCCCAGCATTTT. It codes for CASSFYSPTGVNQPQHF. The chain couples TRBV28 to TRBJ1-5; the match to TRBD1 covers 8 bases. Germline V gene data show CDR1 as MDHEN and CDR2 as SYDVKM. V gave up 3 bases and J gave up 3 bases; unmatched junction bases: 10. This CDR3 comprises 17 residues.

The chain uses TRBV18 and TRBJ1-3; no reliable D call. Germline V lookup: CDR1 KGHSH, CDR2 LQKENI. Deletions cut 2 bases from V and 2 bases from J, with 13 bases between. The CDR3 length is 16 residues. The CDR3 nucleotides read TGTGCCAGCTCACCAGATCCGCCTAGGCCTGGAAACACCATATATTTT. Its protein product is CASSPDPPRPGNTIYF. Combining the CDR3 with reference TRBV18 and TRBJ1-3 gives the whole variable domain NAGVMQNPRHLVRRRGQEARLRCSPMKGHSHVYWYRQLPEEGLKFMVYLQKENIIDESGMPKERFSAEFPKEGPSILRIQQVVRGDSAAYFCASSPDPPRPGNTIYFGEGSWLTVV.

The chain links TRBV7-9 to TRBJ2-1, with 8 bases matching TRBD2. Germline V gene lookup returns CDR1 SEHNR and CDR2 FQNEAQ (reference sequence). This CDR3 is built from 17 residues. With V trimmed by 4 bases and J by 10 bases, 18 bases remained unmatched. CDR3 sequence reads: CASSYRSGAGVVGEQFF. The DNA of the CDR3 is TGTGCCAGCAGCTATCGTAGCGGGGCTGGGGTAGTGGGGGAGCAGTTCTTC. The full variable domain, with the rest looked up from reference TRBV7-9 and TRBJ2-1, is DTGVSQNPRHKITKRGQNVTFRCDPISEHNRLYWYRQTLGQGPEFLTYFQNEAQLEKSRLLSDRFSAERPKGSFSTLEIQRTEQGDSAMYLCASSYRSGAGVVGEQFFGPGTRLTVL.

This clone was recorded only once. CDR3 sequence reads: CASSRSGNTIYF. The CDR3 DNA follows: TGTGCCAGTAGCAGGAGTGGAAACACCATATATTTT. V usage is TRBV19 and J usage is TRBJ1-3; D gene unclear. V lost 6 bases to trimming and J lost 3 bases, with 6 bases between them. Looked up from germline, CDR1 is LNHDA and CDR2 is SQIVND (reference sequence). The CDR3 covers 12 residues.

The chain is built from TRBV5-5 and TRBJ2-3, with 11 positions matching TRBD2. Per germline, CDR1 SGHKS and CDR2 YYEKEE (reference sequence). The length of the CDR3 is 17 residues. The ends lost 1 base at V and 2 bases at J; junction bases unmatched: 6. This chain's CDR3 is CASSLTPSGGITDTQYF. CDR3 in DNA: TGTGCCAGCAGCTTGACTCCTAGCGGGGGGATCACAGATACGCAGTATTTT.

This clone is a singleton in its sample. The gene calls are TRBV19 and TRBJ1-5, with D tentatively TRBD1 (6 bases). V shed 8 bases and J shed 3 bases, with 17 bases lying between them. The length of the CDR3 is 15 residues. CDR1 and CDR2 from the germline V gene are LNHDA and SQIVND (reference sequence). The CDR3 DNA reads as TGTGCCAGTGGAAATCCGGGACAACTCAATCAGCCCCAGCATTTT. Its protein is CASGNPGQLNQPQHF.

This clone was seen only once. The chain joins TRBV4-1 to TRBJ2-3; D not resolved. This CDR3 has 12 amino acids. Germline V CDR1 and CDR2: MGHRA, YSYEKL. Trimming removed 6 bases at V and 2 bases at J, with 6 bases between. CDR3 DNA: TGCGCCAGCAGGTACAACACAGATACGCAGTATTTT. It yields the protein CASRYNTDTQYF.

The rearrangement joins TRBV11-3 to TRBJ2-7, with 8 bases identical to TRBD1. This CDR3 region has 15 residues. V shed 2 bases, J shed 3 bases, and the junction held 6 bases outside the gene matches. Germline CDR1 is SGHNT and CDR2 is YENEEA. The CDR3, as DNA: TGTGCCAGCAGCTTAATCACAGGGGGAGTCTACGAGCAGTACTTC. Protein: CASSLITGGVYEQYF.

V usage is TRBV2 and J usage is TRBJ2-5, with TRBD1 matching over 7 bases. Trimming at V came to 6 bases and at J to 5 bases, leaving 9 bases not matched to a gene. Germline loops: CDR1 SNHLY, CDR2 FYNNEI. This CDR3 is built from 14 residues. The CDR3 region has the DNA TGTGCCAGCAGCCGACAGGGCCGAGGGGAGACCCAGTACTTC. This codes for CASSRQGRGETQYF.

Only one count was recorded for this clone. V usage is TRBV10-2 and J usage is TRBJ1-1; D not resolved. Germline V gene lookup returns CDR1 WSHSY and CDR2 SAAADI. Trimming took 5 bases from V and 0 from J, leaving 4 bases between them. CDR3 length equals 12 residues. Here the CDR3 DNA reads TGCGCCAGCAGTCATATGAACACTGAAGCTTTCTTT. This gives the protein CASSHMNTEAFF.

This chain connects TRBV3-1 (or the pseudogene TRBV3-2) to TRBJ1-2; no definite D call. The CDR3 has 16 residues. With 2 bases removed from V and 4 bases from J, the gap between germline ends came to 17 bases. Germline loops: CDR1 LGHDT, CDR2 YNNKEL (reference sequence). The chain's CDR3 is CASSQLFEASIYGYTF. CDR3 in DNA: TGTGCCAGCAGCCAACTCTTTGAGGCATCGATCTATGGCTACACCTTC.

V usage is TRBV13 and J usage is TRBJ2-4, with a possible D match to TRBD1 (7 bases). The CDR3 runs 14 residues. Per germline, CDR1 PRHDT and CDR2 FYEKMQ (reference sequence). Trimming took off 5 bases at V and 11 bases at J, with 19 bases between the two ends. CDR3 amino acids: CASSGRMTGTLQYF. The CDR3 coding sequence is TGTGCCAGCAGCGGACGAATGACAGGGACTCTTCAGTACTTC.

This clone appeared once. The chain carries TRBV7-9 and TRBJ2-5, with D unclear. The CDR3 covers 12 residues. V shed 5 bases and J shed 5 bases, with 9 bases lying between them. CDR1 and CDR2 (germline): SEHNR, FQNEAQ (reference sequence). CDR3 loop: CASSGSLETQYF. CDR3 nucleotide sequence: TGTGCCAGCAGCGGTAGTTTGGAGACCCAGTACTTC.

In this sample, this clone turned up once. This chain joins TRBV24-1 and TRBJ1-2; D is perhaps TRBD1 (5 bases). CDR1 is KGHDR and CDR2 is SFDVKD in the germline V gene. The CDR3 contains 11 residues. V was clipped by 9 bases and J by 8 bases, with 12 bases between them. CDR3 residues: CATGSGVGYTF. CDR3 DNA: TGTGCCACCGGGTCGGGGGTCGGCTACACCTTC.

The count of this clone is one. Other DNA sequences within the sample encode an identical CDR3. CDR3 loop: CASSLGGGGGYTF. The CDR3 region has the DNA TGTGCCAGCAGCCTGGGGGGGGGCGGGGGCTACACCTTC. The chain joins TRBV5-4 to TRBJ1-2; D is perhaps TRBD1 (6 bases). CDR3 length: 13 amino acids. Per the germline V gene, CDR1 is SGHNT and CDR2 is YYREEE (reference sequence). V was clipped by 4 bases and J by 8 bases, with 15 bases between them. The full variable domain, completed using reference TRBV5-4 and TRBJ1-2, is ETGVTQSPTHLIKTRGQQVTLRCSSQSGHNTVSWYQQALGQGPQFIFQYYREEENGRGNFPPRFSGLQFPNYSSELNVNALELDDSALYLCASSLGGGGGYTFGSGTRLTVV.

The rearrangement joins TRBV10-1 to TRBJ2-4; D might be TRBD1 (5 bases). The length of the CDR3 is 15 residues. Trimming stripped 6 bases from V and 6 bases from J, with 18 bases between. CDR1 and CDR2 from the germline V gene are WNHNN and SYGVQD (reference sequence). CDR3 DNA: TGCGCCAGCAGCTTGACAGAGACCAAGGGAAACATTCAGTACTTC. Protein: CASSLTETKGNIQYF.

This clone was counted a single time. The chain employs TRBV5-6 and TRBJ2-3, with 11 nucleotides matching TRBD2. V gave up 1 base and J gave up 6 bases; unmatched junction bases: 4. The length of the CDR3 is 15 residues. The germline V gene encodes CDR1 SGHDT and CDR2 YYEEEE. This CDR3 is CASSLLAGGHDTQYF. The CDR3 DNA sequence: TGTGCCAGCAGCTTGTTAGCGGGGGGGCACGATACGCAGTATTTT.

This sequence joins TRBV30 and TRBJ1-3; D remains unclear. Germline V CDR1 and CDR2: GTSNPN, SVGIG (reference sequence). There are 12 residues in the CDR3. Trimming removed 4 bases from V and 0 bases from J, with 4 bases in between. The CDR3 sequence: CAWKNSGNTIYF. CDR3 DNA: TGTGCCTGGAAAAACTCTGGAAACACCATATATTTT.

V gene TRBV4-1 combines with J gene TRBJ1-2; 7 bases fit TRBD1. Trimming cost V 4 bases and J 3 bases; bases outside gene matches: 2. Germline CDR1 reads MGHRA; CDR2 reads YSYEKL. This CDR3 has 13 amino acids. The CDR3 protein is CASSRDRDYGYTF. DNA for the CDR3: TGCGCCAGCAGCCGCGACAGGGACTATGGCTACACCTTC.

The CDR3 DNA follows: TGCAGTGCTAGCACCACATACGAGCAGTACTTC. Encoded protein: CSASTTYEQYF. The V call is TRBV20-1, the J call TRBJ2-7; no firm D call. The germline CDR1 and CDR2 sequences are DFQATT and SNEGSKA (reference sequence). V dropped 3 bases and J dropped 4 bases, with 7 bases sitting between them. CDR3 length: 11 residues.

This chain links TRBV4-3 with TRBJ1-4; the D gene is possibly TRBD1 (6 bases). Trimming stripped 1 base from V and 5 bases from J, with 17 bases between. From germline, CDR1 is LGHNA and CDR2 YSLEER. This CDR3 region has 17 residues. DNA of the CDR3: TGCGCCAGCAGCCAAGGTCGTGGACAGCGGGCAAATGAAAAACTGTTTTTT. Translated: CASSQGRGQRANEKLFF.

This clone was recorded once. The J gene is TRBJ2-2, the V gene TRBV24-1; D is uncertain. CDR1 is KGHDR, CDR2 SFDVKD, per germline. The V end was cut by 4 bases, the J end by 3 bases, with 11 bases between. The CDR3 is 15 residues long. The CDR3 region is CATSDPGLDTGELFF. DNA for the CDR3: TGTGCCACCAGTGACCCGGGCCTCGACACCGGGGAGCTGTTTTTT.

V is TRBV7-2 and J is TRBJ2-4; 9 bases match TRBD1. The CDR3 spans 15 residues. The J segment lost 4 bases and the V segment lost 5 bases, leaving 6 bases of the junction unmatched. Germline CDR1 SGHTA, CDR2 FQGNSA. The CDR3 reads CASSLQGAVKNIQYF. The CDR3 coding sequence is TGTGCCAGCAGCCTACAGGGGGCAGTAAAAAACATTCAGTACTTC.

This sequence joins TRBV9 and TRBJ2-1; 10 bases match TRBD1. The germline V gene encodes CDR1 SGDLS and CDR2 YYNGEE. The ends lost 0 bases at V and 7 bases at J; junction bases unmatched: 7. The CDR3 loop spans 16 amino acids. CDR3 sequence (DNA): TGTGCCAGCAGCGTAGGGGGGGACAGGGGACGTAATGAGCAGTTCTTC. It encodes CASSVGGDRGRNEQFF. Full variable domain (rest looked up from reference TRBV9 and TRBJ2-1): DSGVTQTPKHLITATGQRVTLRCSPRSGDLSVYWYQQSLDQGLQFLIQYYNGEERAKGNILERFSAQQFPDLHSELNLSSLELGDSALYFCASSVGGDRGRNEQFFGPGTRLTVL.

V is TRBV6-2 or TRBV6-3 and J is TRBJ2-7; 11 bases align to TRBD1. CDR3 length: 16 amino acids. Germline CDR1 MNHEY, CDR2 SVGEGT. V shed 5 bases and J 2 bases; nucleotides not matched to a gene: 8. CDR3 nucleotide sequence: TGTGCCAGCAGTCGACAAGGGACAGGGGGACCCTACGAGCAGTACTTC. This gives the protein CASSRQGTGGPYEQYF.